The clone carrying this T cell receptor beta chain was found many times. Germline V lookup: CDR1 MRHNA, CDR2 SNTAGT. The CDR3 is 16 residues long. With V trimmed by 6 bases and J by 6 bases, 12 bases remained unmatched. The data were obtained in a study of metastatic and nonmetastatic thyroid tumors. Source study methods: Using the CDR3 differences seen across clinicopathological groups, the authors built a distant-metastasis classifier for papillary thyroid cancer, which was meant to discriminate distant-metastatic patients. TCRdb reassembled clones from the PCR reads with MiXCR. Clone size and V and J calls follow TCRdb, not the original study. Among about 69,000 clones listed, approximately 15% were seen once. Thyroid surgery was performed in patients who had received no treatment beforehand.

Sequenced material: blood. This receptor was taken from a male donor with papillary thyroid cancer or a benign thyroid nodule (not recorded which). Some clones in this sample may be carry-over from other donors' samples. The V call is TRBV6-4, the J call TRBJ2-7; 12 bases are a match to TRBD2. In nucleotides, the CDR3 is TGTGCCAGCAGCCTGACTCTAGCGGGAGGGCCTAGCGAGCAGTACTTC. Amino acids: CASSLTLAGGPSEQYF.